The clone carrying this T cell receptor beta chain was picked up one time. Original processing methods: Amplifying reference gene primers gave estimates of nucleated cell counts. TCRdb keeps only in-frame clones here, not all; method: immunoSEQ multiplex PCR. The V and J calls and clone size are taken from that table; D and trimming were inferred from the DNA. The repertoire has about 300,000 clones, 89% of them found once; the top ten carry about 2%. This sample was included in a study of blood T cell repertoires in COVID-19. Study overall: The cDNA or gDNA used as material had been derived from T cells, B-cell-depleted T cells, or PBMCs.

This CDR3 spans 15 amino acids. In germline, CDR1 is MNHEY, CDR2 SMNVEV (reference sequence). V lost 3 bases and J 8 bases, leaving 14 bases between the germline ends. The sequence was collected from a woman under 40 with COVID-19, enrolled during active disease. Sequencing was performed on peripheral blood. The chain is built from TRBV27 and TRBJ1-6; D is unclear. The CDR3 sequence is CASSFTVETDSPLHF. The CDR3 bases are TGTGCCAGCAGTTTCACAGTAGAGACCGATTCACCCCTCCACTTT.